Each of the 14 T cell receptor beta chains below was sequenced from the same sample in a study of vaccination and CD4 T cells after COVID-19 (dated by TCRdb to between 2021 and 2022). The antigens for these receptors are not known. The library was generated by PCR. The sequencer listed for this sample is Illumina iSeq 100. TCR sequencing of DNA from cultured CD4+ T cells used the Oncomine TCR Beta short-read assay at the Johns Hopkins FTIC core. TCRdb ran its own pipeline on the public reads, namely fastp trimming at Q25 and MiXCR clone calling, and kept in-frame beta chains. Rows merge per CDR3 protein into single entries with the most common DNA and genes. This sample gives around 20,000 distinct CDR3 sequences in total; roughly 31% of them show up just once. The top ten hold under 15% of the sample. Sample treatment or condition, as interpreted from the label and publication: approximately nine-day PBMC culture with coronavirus spike peptide pools or control peptides (ViraFEST assay).

Specimen: cultured CD4+ T cells from blood. The receptors stem from a human donor with COVID-19.

The J gene is TRBJ2-7, the V gene TRBV20-1; D is perhaps TRBD1 or TRBD2 (5 bases each). Germline V CDR1 and CDR2: DFQATT, SNEGSKA (reference sequence). The CDR3 length is 13 residues. V lost 5 bases and J 3 bases, leaving 14 bases between the germline ends. The CDR3 DNA reads TGCAGTGCTTTGCTGCCAGGGAGCTACGAGCAGTACTTC. Translated, it gives CSALLPGSYEQYF.

The chain employs TRBV19 and TRBJ1-2; D is possibly TRBD1 (6 bases). With 7 bases removed from V and 0 bases from J, the gap between germline ends came to 15 bases. CDR3 size: 15 residues. Per the germline V gene, CDR1 is LNHDA and CDR2 is SQIVND (reference sequence). In DNA form, the CDR3 reads TGTGCCAGTACCCAAGGAGGGGGTACTAACTATGGCTACACCTTC. It is translated as CASTQGGGTNYGYTF.

The V gene is TRBV6-2 or TRBV6-3, the J gene TRBJ2-7; 13 nucleotides match TRBD2. V lost 5 bases and J lost 0; bases outside the gene matches: 4. The CDR3 totals 16 residues. Germline V CDR1 and CDR2: MNHEY, SVGEGT. For the CDR3, the DNA is TGTGCCAGCAGTACCTGGACTAGCGGGGGCTCCTACGAGCAGTACTTC. This sequence encodes CASSTWTSGGSYEQYF.

This chain uses TRBV20-1 with TRBJ1-1; a weak D match, TRBD1 (5 bases). Trimming removed 6 bases from V and 4 bases from J, with 18 bases in between. There are 14 residues in the CDR3. CDR1 is DFQATT and CDR2 is SNEGSKA in the germline V gene (reference sequence). The CDR3 bases are TGCAGTGCGGTAGACGCACAGGTCGGCACTGAAGCTTTCTTT. Amino acids: CSAVDAQVGTEAFF.

This clonotype turned up a few times. The rearrangement uses TRBV19 and TRBJ1-2, with TRBD1 matching over 7 bases. The CDR3 has 13 residues. Germline assignment: CDR1 LNHDA and CDR2 SQIVND (reference sequence). V lost 6 bases, J lost 2 bases, and 3 bases stayed unmatched. CDR3 sequence reads: CASRGQANYGYTF. The CDR3, as DNA: TGTGCCAGTAGAGGACAGGCAAACTATGGCTACACCTTC. Looking up the rest from reference TRBV19 and TRBJ1-2 gives the full variable domain: DGGITQSPKYLFRKEGQNVTLSCEQNLNHDAMYWYRQDPGQGLRLIYYSQIVNDFQKGDIAEGYSVSREKKESFPLTVTSAQKNPTAFYLCASRGQANYGYTFGSGTRLTVV.

This clonotype was seen more than once but under ten times. The chain has TRBV2 and TRBJ1-5; D gene uncertain. Per germline, CDR1 SNHLY and CDR2 FYNNEI. The CDR3 spans 15 residues. Trimming cost V 4 bases and J 2 bases, with 12 bases left between them. The CDR3 protein is CASSGAGLGNQPQHF. DNA for the CDR3: TGTGCCAGCAGTGGGGCCGGGCTGGGCAATCAGCCCCAGCATTTT. Complete variable domain (other parts from reference TRBV2 and TRBJ1-5): EPEVTQTPSHQVTQMGQEVILRCVPISNHLYFYWYRQILGQKVEFLVSFYNNEISEKSEIFDDQFSVERPDGSNFTLKIRSTKLEDSAMYFCASSGAGLGNQPQHFGDGTRLSIL.

The chain carries TRBV4-1 and TRBJ2-5; 7 bases are a match to TRBD2. CDR1 and CDR2 (germline): MGHRA, YSYEKL. With V trimmed by 0 bases and J by 5 bases, 9 bases remained unmatched. The CDR3 length is 16 residues. The chain's CDR3 is CASSQERTGGWETQYF. CDR3 bases: TGCGCCAGCAGCCAAGAACGGACCGGGGGGTGGGAGACCCAGTACTTC.

The chain links TRBV12-3 or TRBV12-4 to TRBJ1-6; the D is unclear. The V gene lost 5 bases and the J gene lost 14 bases, with 16 bases spanning the gap. This CDR3 is 13 amino acids long. CDR3 residues: CASSPPTKVSLHF. The DNA of the CDR3 is TGTGCCAGCAGTCCACCGACAAAGGTTTCCCTCCACTTT.

The chain has TRBV5-1 and TRBJ1-6; D is unresolved. V was trimmed by 0 bases and J by 10 bases, leaving 11 bases between them. The CDR3 totals 14 residues. The germline gives CDR1 SGHRS, CDR2 YFSETQ. The CDR3 DNA is TGCGCCAGCAGCTTGGGTCGGGAAACCTCACCCCTCCACTTT. Its protein is CASSLGRETSPLHF.

V and J are TRBV20-1 and TRBJ2-4, with 10 nucleotides matching TRBD1. The germline CDR1 and CDR2 sequences are DFQATT and SNEGSKA (reference sequence). V trimming: 0 bases; J trimming: 8 bases; junction bases outside the gene matches: 10. The CDR3 runs to 16 residues. The CDR3 nucleotides are TGCAGTGCTAGAGACCCCGGGACAGGGGACAATGACATTCAGTACTTC. It specifies CSARDPGTGDNDIQYF.

V is TRBV15 and J is TRBJ1-1, with 7 bases aligning to TRBD1. Germline lookup yields CDR1 LNHNV and CDR2 YYDKDF (reference sequence). With 1 base clipped from V and 1 base from J, the junction kept 6 bases outside the gene matches. CDR3 length: 16 amino acids. CDR3 amino acids: CATSRGGDSGNTEAFF. CDR3 nucleotide sequence: TGTGCCACCAGCAGAGGAGGGGACAGCGGGAACACTGAAGCTTTCTTT.

The chain uses TRBV27 and TRBJ2-5, with 12 nucleotides matching TRBD2. The CDR3 is 16 residues long. Germline trimming cut 3 bases from V and 4 bases from J; bases unmatched to any gene: 6. The germline gives CDR1 MNHEY, CDR2 SMNVEV (reference sequence). The CDR3: CASSFLAGGRRETQYF. DNA of the CDR3: TGTGCCAGCAGTTTTCTAGCGGGGGGGCGGAGAGAGACCCAGTACTTC.

In DNA, the CDR3 is TGCAGTGCTGACAGGGTAGAAGGCTACACCTTC. Its translation: CSADRVEGYTF. The chain links TRBV20-1 to TRBJ1-2, with 7 bases identical to TRBD1. This CDR3 has 11 amino acids. CDR1 is DFQATT and CDR2 is SNEGSKA in the germline V gene (reference sequence). V shed 5 bases, J shed 8 bases, and the junction held 5 bases outside the gene matches.

This clonotype was counted between two and nine times. This chain links TRBV25-1 with TRBJ2-2, with TRBD2 matching 9 bases. V was pared by 6 bases and J by 8 bases, with 10 bases of the junction left unmatched. The CDR3 consists of 15 residues. Germline values: CDR1 MGHDK, CDR2 SYGVNS. The CDR3, as DNA: TGTGCCAGCAGCCCGCGGGGGGGCCGAGCTGGGGAGCTGTTTTTT. This gives the protein CASSPRGGRAGELFF.